These T cell receptor beta chains were read from a single sample in a study of OX40 agonist ivuxolimab in advanced cancers. Produced via immunoSEQ multiplex PCR; TCRdb's table is partial and in-frame only. The sample consists of approximately 98,000 clones, approximately 90% of them appearing once. The specimen comprised CD4+ or CD8+ T cells sorted from blood, sampled in a trial of the OX40 agonist ivuxolimab. The source is an adult with an advanced solid tumor such as melanoma, head and neck, liver or kidney cancer. Each CDR3 is given with its conserved first and last residue. A D gene is named only where the DNA matches it firmly. Size is stated for part of the rows, as once, few or many counts, or as a class when the clone is expanded.

CDR3 length	V gene	D gene	J gene	clone size	CDR3 DNA	CDR3 protein
16	TRBV5-1	TRBD1	TRBJ2-3	NA	TGCGCCAGCTCACATAACAGGGGTGATGGGACAGATACGCAGTATTTT	CASSHNRGDGTDTQYF
15	TRBV30	TRBD2	TRBJ2-1	NA	TGTGCCTGGATAGCGGGAGGGAGCTCCTACAATGAGCAGTTCTTC	CAWIAGGSSYNEQFF
16	TRBV5-4	NA	TRBJ1-3	NA	TGTGCCAGCAGCTCCTCGGGAGGCGGGGTTGGAAACACCATATATTTT	CASSSSGGGVGNTIYF
13	TRBV6-1	NA	TRBJ2-5	once	TGTGCCAGCAGTGAGAGTCAGGGAGGGACCCAGTACTTC	CASSESQGGTQYF
16	TRBV5-6	TRBD2	TRBJ2-5	once	TGTGCCAGCAGCTTGGGACTAGCGAACATTCAAGAGACCCAGTACTTC	CASSLGLANIQETQYF
11	TRBV25-1	NA	TRBJ2-1	once	TGTGCCAGCAGTGAAGAGGGCGAGCAGTTCTTC	CASSEEGEQFF
18	TRBV27	NA	TRBJ1-3	NA	TGTGCCAGCAGTTTCCCAGGGGACGTCCGAGCGGGCGGAAACACCATATATTTT	CASSFPGDVRAGGNTIYF
15	TRBV7-9	TRBD1	TRBJ1-4	NA	TGTGCCAGCAGCTTAGGTTTGGACAGGGGCGAAAAACTGTTTTTT	CASSLGLDRGEKLFF
13	TRBV11-1	NA	TRBJ1-1	once	TGTGCCAGCAGCTTAGCAACCAGCACTGAAGCTTTCTTT	CASSLATSTEAFF
11	TRBV19	NA	TRBJ1-1	few	TGTGCCAGTAAGGAGAACACTGAAGCTTTCTTT	CASKENTEAFF
15	TRBV6-1	TRBD1	TRBJ1-4	NA	TGTGCCAGCAGTCAGCTGGGGACAGGGCAGGAAAAACTGTTTTTT	CASSQLGTGQEKLFF
16	TRBV9	NA	TRBJ2-3	NA	TGTGCCAGCAGCGTAGTAGCCGGGCCCAGCACAGATACGCAGTATTTT	CASSVVAGPSTDTQYF
14	TRBV10-3	NA	TRBJ1-2	NA	TGTGCCATCAGTGCCCGGGACGAGAGCTATGGCTACACCTTC	CAISARDESYGYTF
15	TRBV5-4	NA	TRBJ2-1	NA	TGTGCCAGCAGCTTGGGACCTAGCTCCTACAATGAGCAGTTCTTC	CASSLGPSSYNEQFF
15	TRBV6-6	NA	TRBJ2-4	NA	TGTGCCAGCAGAGTGGGGTTTGGGGCCAAAAACATTCAGTACTTC	CASRVGFGAKNIQYF
17	TRBV6-1	TRBD1	TRBJ1-2	NA	TGTGCCAGCAGTGAAGCAGGAGGACGGACAGGGACCTATGGCTACACCTTC	CASSEAGGRTGTYGYTF